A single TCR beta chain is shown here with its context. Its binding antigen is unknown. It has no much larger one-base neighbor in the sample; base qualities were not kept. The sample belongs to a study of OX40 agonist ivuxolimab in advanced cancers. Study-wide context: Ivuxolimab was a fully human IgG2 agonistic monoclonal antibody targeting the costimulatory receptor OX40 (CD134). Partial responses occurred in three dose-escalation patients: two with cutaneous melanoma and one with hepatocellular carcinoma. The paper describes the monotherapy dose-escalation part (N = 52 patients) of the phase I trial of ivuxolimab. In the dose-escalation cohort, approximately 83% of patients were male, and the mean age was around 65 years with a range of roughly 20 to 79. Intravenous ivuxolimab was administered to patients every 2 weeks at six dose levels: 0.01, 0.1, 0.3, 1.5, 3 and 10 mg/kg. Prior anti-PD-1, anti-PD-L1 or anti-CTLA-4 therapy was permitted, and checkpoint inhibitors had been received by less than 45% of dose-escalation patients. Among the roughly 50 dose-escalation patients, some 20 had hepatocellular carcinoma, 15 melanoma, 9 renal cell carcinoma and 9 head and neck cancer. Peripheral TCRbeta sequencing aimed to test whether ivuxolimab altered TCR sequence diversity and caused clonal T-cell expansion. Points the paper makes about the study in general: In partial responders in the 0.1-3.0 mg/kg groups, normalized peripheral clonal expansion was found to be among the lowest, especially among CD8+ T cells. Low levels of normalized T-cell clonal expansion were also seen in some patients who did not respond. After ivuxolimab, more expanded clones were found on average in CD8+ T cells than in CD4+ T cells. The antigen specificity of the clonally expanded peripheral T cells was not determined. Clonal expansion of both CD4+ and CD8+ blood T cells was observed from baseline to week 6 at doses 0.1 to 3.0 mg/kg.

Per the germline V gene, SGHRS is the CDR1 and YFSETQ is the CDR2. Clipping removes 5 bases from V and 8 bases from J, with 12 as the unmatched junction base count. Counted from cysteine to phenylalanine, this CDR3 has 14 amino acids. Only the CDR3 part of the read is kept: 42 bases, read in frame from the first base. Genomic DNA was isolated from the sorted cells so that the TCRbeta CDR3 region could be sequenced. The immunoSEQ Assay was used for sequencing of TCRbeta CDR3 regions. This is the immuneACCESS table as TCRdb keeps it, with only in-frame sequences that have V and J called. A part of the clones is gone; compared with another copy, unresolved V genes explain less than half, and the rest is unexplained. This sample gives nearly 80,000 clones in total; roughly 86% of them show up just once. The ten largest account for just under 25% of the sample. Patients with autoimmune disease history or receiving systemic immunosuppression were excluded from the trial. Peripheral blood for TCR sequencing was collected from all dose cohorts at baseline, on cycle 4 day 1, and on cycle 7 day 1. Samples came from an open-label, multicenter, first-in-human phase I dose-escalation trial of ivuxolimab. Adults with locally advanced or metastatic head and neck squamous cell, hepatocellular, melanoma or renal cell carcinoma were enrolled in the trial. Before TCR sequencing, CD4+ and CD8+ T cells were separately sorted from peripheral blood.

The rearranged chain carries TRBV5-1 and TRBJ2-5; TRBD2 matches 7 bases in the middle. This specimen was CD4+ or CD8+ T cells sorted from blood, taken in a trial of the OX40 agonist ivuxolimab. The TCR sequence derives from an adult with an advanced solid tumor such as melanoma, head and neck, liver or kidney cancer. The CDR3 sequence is CASSRSGTKETQYF. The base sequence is TGCGCCAGCAGTCGTTCTGGGACTAAGGAAACCCAGTACTTC.